These 10 T cell receptor beta chains came from one sample sequenced in a study of T-cell memory formation after mild COVID-19. TCRdb re-called the 5' RACE reads with MiXCR, one entry per CDR3 protein. The repertoire holds hundreds of thousands of distinct CDR3 sequences, approximately 7.6% seen once, with approximately 23% in the top ten. Sequencing input: PBMCs or a T cell subset sorted from them (not recorded which). The receptor source for this set is a man aged 18 to 30 who had mild COVID-19 (a few samples of this study predate the infection). Cell type and time point are not known.

The sample holds many counts of this clonotype. The CDR3 bases are TGCAGTGCTAGAGATCTGGAGACAGCTAAAAACATTCAGTACTTC. Encoded protein: CSARDLETAKNIQYF. This sequence joins TRBV20-1 and TRBJ2-4; perhaps TRBD1 as D (5 bases). This CDR3 has 15 residues. Germline V CDR1 and CDR2: DFQATT, SNEGSKA (reference sequence). V was clipped by 0 bases and J by 4 bases, with 13 bases between them.

The sample holds a few counts of this clonotype. J is TRBJ2-7 and V is TRBV6-8, with TRBD1 identical over 10 bases. Germline-derived CDR1 and CDR2 are MNHGY and SAAAGT. With V trimmed by 2 bases and J by 2 bases, 9 bases remained unmatched. There are 17 residues in the CDR3. The CDR3 nucleotides read TGTGCCAGCAGTTACAGGGACAGGGGACCGAGTACCTACGAGCAGTACGTC. Encoded protein: CASSYRDRGPSTYEQYV.

The chain employs TRBV10-1 and TRBJ1-1; D possibly corresponds to TRBD1 (5 bases). V lost 2 bases, J lost 4 bases, and 8 bases lay in between. Germline lookup yields CDR1 WNHNN and CDR2 SYGVQD (reference sequence). CDR3 length: 13 amino acids. In DNA form, the CDR3 reads TGCGCCAGCAGTGAGCGCGGGGCCACTGAAGCTTTCTTT. This translates into CASSERGATEAFF.

CDR3 protein: CASSPTVASGASTDTQYF. The CDR3 nucleotides read TGTGCCAGCTCACCAACCGTGGCTAGCGGGGCCTCCACAGATACGCAGTATTTT. The rearrangement links TRBV18 to TRBJ2-3; 9 positions agree with TRBD2. Trimming took 2 bases from V and 2 from J; bases not matched to a gene: 11. The CDR3 contains 18 residues. CDR1 and CDR2 (germline): KGHSH, LQKENI.

The chain is built from TRBV5-6 and TRBJ2-2; D is possibly TRBD1 (6 bases). The CDR3 contains 16 residues. Trimming stripped 4 bases from V and 3 bases from J, with 16 bases between. Germline V gene lookup returns CDR1 SGHDT and CDR2 YYEEEE. The CDR3 is CASSPLDRPYTGELFF. CDR3 nucleotides: TGTGCCAGCAGCCCATTGGACAGACCGTACACCGGGGAGCTGTTTTTT.

The table lists this clonotype with many counts. This chain joins TRBV6-1 and TRBJ1-4; unclear D gene. The CDR3 is 16 residues long. Looked up from germline, CDR1 is MNHNS and CDR2 is SASEGT. The V end was cut by 2 bases, the J end by 8 bases, with 18 bases between. CDR3 amino acids: CASSEIMGNREEKLFF. For the CDR3, the DNA is TGTGCCAGCAGTGAAATCATGGGAAATAGGGAGGAAAAACTGTTTTTT.

The chain is built from TRBV19 and TRBJ1-5; D not certain. Germline V CDR1 and CDR2: LNHDA, SQIVND (reference sequence). The ends were cut back, 3 bases at V and 6 bases at J, with 9 bases in the middle. CDR3 length equals 13 residues. CDR3 in amino acids: CASSISGFQPQHF. CDR3 bases: TGTGCCAGTAGTATCTCTGGGTTTCAGCCCCAGCATTTT.

The chain employs TRBV7-2 and TRBJ2-3, with 10 bases aligning to TRBD2. Germline assignment: CDR1 SGHTA and CDR2 FQGNSA. V lost 6 bases, J lost 2 bases, and 5 bases stayed unmatched. The CDR3 length is 15 residues. The CDR3 is CASRTLAGNTDTQYF. The DNA of the CDR3 is TGTGCCAGCAGAACACTAGCGGGGAACACAGATACGCAGTATTTT. Full variable domain (rest looked up from reference TRBV7-2 and TRBJ2-3): GAGVSQSPSNKVTEKGKDVELRCDPISGHTALYWYRQSLGQGLEFLIYFQGNSAPDKSGLPSDRFSAERTGGSVSTLTIQRTQQEDSAVYLCASRTLAGNTDTQYFGPGTRLTVL.

In its sample, this clonotype was seen a few times. The chain links TRBV27 to TRBJ2-2, with D perhaps matching TRBD1 (5 bases). Trimming left V 8 bases short and J 8 bases short, with 24 bases between. The CDR3 loop spans 16 amino acids. Looked up from germline, CDR1 is MNHEY and CDR2 is SMNVEV (reference sequence). CDR3: CASGEAGHKSLGELFF. In DNA, the CDR3 is TGTGCCAGCGGAGAAGCAGGACACAAGAGTTTGGGGGAGCTGTTTTTT.

The CDR3 DNA follows: TGCGCCAGCAGTGTGGACAGGGATTTAACTGAAGCTTTCTTT. The encoded protein is CASSVDRDLTEAFF. The chain links TRBV5-1 to TRBJ1-1, with 8 bases that match TRBD1. Germline V gene lookup returns CDR1 SGHRS and CDR2 YFSETQ. The CDR3 extends over 14 amino acids. V was clipped by 5 bases and J by 5 bases; unmatched bases: 8.